This T cell receptor gamma chain was recorded in a study of Vδ1+ human thymocytes. RNA was extracted from the cells and then reverse transcribed. Pooled V-gene forward primers with one constant-region reverse primer generated the CDR3 amplicons by multiplex PCR. TCRdb re-called the multiplex PCR reads via CATT. Seen here are 20,000 to 25,000 gamma-chain clones, approximately 14% observed once, and the top ten hold under 2.5%. Regarding the study as a whole: About 20% of thymic delta-chain sequences were Vdelta2, with few Vdelta3, unlike blood Vdelta1+ controls. Highly polyclonal TRG and TRD repertoires with Gaussian CDR3 length distributions appeared in thymus.

Alphabeta T cells were depleted, then CD3+ Vdelta1+ Vdelta2- thymocytes were FACS-sorted. On this clone itself: Its specificity is not known. This sample includes further DNA sequences coding for the same CDR3.

V was clipped by 4 bases and J by 11 bases; unmatched bases: 11. Per the germline V gene, CDR1 is EGSTGY and CDR2 is YDSYTSSV. CDR3 length: 12 amino acids. The source is a child less than two years old who had congenital heart surgery. This chain joins TRGV4 and TRGJ1 or TRGJ2. Sequencing was done on a sample of Vdelta1+ gamma-delta thymocytes from the thymus. Noted subset: FACS-sorted CD3+ TCRalphabeta- TCRVdelta1+ TCRVdelta2- thymocytes. CDR3 region: CATWDGRGEKLF. DNA for the CDR3: TGTGCCACCTGGGACGGGCGAGGTGAGAAACTCTTT.